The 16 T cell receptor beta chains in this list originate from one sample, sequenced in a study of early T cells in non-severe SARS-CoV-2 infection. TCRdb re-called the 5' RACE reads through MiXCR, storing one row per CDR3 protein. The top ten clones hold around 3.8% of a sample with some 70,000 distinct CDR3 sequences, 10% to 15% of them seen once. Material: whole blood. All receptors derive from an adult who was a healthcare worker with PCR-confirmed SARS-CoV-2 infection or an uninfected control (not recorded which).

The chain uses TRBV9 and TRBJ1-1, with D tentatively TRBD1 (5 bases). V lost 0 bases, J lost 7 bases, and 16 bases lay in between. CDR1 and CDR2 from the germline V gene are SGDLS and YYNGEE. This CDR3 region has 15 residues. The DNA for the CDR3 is TGTGCCAGCAGCGTAGACCGGGCAGGGCTGGGTGAAGCTTTCTTT. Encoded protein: CASSVDRAGLGEAFF. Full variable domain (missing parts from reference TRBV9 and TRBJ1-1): DSGVTQTPKHLITATGQRVTLRCSPRSGDLSVYWYQQSLDQGLQFLIQYYNGEERAKGNILERFSAQQFPDLHSELNLSSLELGDSALYFCASSVDRAGLGEAFFGQGTRLTVV.

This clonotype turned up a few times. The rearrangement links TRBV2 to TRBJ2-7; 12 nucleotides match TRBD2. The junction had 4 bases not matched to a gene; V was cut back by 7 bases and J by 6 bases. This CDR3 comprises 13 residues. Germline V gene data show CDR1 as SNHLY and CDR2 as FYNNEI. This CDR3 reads CASTTSGSGEQYF. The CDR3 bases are TGTGCCAGCACGACTAGCGGGAGCGGCGAGCAGTACTTC.

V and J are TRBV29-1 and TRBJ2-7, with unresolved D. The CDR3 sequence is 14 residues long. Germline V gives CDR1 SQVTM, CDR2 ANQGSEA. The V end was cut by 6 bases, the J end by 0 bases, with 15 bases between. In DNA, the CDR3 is TGCAGCGTGGGCCCCGGCGTTAGCTCCTACGAGCAGTACTTC. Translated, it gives CSVGPGVSSYEQYF.

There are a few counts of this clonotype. CDR3 nucleotides: TGCAGTGCTAGAGCGGGTCGCACAGATACGCAGTATTTT. Its protein product is CSARAGRTDTQYF. The chain employs TRBV20-1 and TRBJ2-3, with D hard to call. Trimming removed 1 base at V and 1 base at J, with 6 bases between. Germline V gene data show CDR1 as DFQATT and CDR2 as SNEGSKA (reference sequence). This CDR3 is 13 amino acids long.

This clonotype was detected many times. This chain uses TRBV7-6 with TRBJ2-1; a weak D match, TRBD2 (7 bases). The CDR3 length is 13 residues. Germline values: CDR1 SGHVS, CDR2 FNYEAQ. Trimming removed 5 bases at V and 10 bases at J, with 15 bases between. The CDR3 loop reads CASSLGPGGEQFF. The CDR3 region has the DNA TGTGCCAGCAGCCTGGGACCGGGGGGCGAGCAGTTCTTC.

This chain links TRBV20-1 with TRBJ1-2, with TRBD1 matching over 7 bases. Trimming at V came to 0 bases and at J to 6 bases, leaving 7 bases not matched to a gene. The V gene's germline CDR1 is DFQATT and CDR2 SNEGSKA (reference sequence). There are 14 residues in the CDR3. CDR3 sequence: CSAREGQYRHGYTF. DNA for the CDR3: TGCAGTGCTAGAGAGGGACAGTACAGACATGGCTACACCTTC.

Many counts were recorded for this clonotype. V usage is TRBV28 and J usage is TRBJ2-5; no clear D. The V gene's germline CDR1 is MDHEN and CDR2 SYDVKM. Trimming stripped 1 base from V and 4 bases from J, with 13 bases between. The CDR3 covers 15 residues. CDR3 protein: CASSLSQASSETQYF. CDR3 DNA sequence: TGTGCCAGCAGTTTATCACAAGCGTCGTCAGAGACCCAGTACTTC.

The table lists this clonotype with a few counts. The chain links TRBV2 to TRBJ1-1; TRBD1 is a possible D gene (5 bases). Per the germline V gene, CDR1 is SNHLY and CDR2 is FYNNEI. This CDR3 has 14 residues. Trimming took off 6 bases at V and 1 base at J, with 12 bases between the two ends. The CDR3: CASSPWGENTEAFF. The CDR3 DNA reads TGTGCCAGCAGCCCATGGGGGGAGAACACTGAAGCTTTCTTT.

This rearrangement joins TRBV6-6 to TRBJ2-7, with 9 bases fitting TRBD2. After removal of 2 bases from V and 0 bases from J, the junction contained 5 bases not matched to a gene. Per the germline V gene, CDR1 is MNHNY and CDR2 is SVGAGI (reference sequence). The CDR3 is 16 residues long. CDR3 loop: CASSYDPTSGSYEQYF. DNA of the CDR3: TGTGCCAGCAGTTACGACCCGACTAGCGGCTCCTACGAGCAGTACTTC.

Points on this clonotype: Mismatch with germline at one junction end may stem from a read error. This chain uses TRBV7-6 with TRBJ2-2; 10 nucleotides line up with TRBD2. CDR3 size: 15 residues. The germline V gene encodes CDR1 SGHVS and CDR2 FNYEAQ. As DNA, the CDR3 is TGTGCCGGCAGCTTAGCGGGGGGATACACCGGGGAGCTGTTTTTT. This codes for CAGSLAGGYTGELFF.

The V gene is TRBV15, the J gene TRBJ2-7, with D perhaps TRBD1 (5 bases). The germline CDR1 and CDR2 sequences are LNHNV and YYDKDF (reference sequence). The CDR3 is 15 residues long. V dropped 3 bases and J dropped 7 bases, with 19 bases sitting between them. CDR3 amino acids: CATSRGLDNLREQYF. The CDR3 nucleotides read TGTGCCACCAGCAGGGGGTTGGACAATTTGAGGGAGCAGTACTTC. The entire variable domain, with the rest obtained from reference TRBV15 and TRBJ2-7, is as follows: DAMVIQNPRYQVTQFGKPVTLSCSQTLNHNVMYWYQQKSSQAPKLLFHYYDKDFNNEADTPDNFQSRRPNTSFCFLDIRSPGLGDTAMYLCATSRGLDNLREQYFGPGTRLTVT.

CDR3 bases: TGCGCCAGCAGCTTGGAGGGGGCAAAATCACCCCTCCACTTT. Translation: CASSLEGAKSPLHF. The rearrangement links TRBV5-1 to TRBJ1-6; 7 bases are a match to TRBD1. V dropped 0 bases and J dropped 10; count of bases not matched to a gene: 4. The CDR3 covers 14 residues. Germline loops: CDR1 SGHRS, CDR2 YFSETQ.

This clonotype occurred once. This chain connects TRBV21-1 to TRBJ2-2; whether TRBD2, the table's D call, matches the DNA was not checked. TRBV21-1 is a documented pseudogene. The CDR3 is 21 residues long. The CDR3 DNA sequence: TGTGCCAGCAGCAAAAGACGGGGACTAGCGGGAGAAATCACGGACACCGGGGAGCTGTTTTTT. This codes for CASSKRRGLAGEITDTGELFF.

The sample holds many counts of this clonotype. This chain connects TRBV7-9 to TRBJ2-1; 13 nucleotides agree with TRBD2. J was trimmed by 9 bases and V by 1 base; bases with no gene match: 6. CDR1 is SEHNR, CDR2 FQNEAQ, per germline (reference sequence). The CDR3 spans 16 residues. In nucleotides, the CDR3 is TGTGCCAGCAGCTTAGAAGGGACTAGCGGGACTTTTGAGCAGTTCTTC. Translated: CASSLEGTSGTFEQFF.

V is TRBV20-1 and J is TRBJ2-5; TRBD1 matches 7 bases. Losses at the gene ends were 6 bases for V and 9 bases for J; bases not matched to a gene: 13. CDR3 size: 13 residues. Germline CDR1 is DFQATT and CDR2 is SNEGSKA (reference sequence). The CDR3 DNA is TGCAGTGCAACTACAGCTCCAGGGGGTCCCCAGTACTTC. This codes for CSATTAPGGPQYF.

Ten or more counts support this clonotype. The CDR3 coding sequence is TGCGCCAGCAGCTTGGATCCGGGAGGAAGGGGATCGGGGAGAGATACGCAGTATTTT. This encodes CASSLDPGGRGSGRDTQYF. V is TRBV5-1 and J is TRBJ2-3; 7 bases are a match to TRBD2. The CDR3 runs 19 residues. V was clipped by 0 bases and J by 5 bases; unmatched bases: 18. Germline V gene sequence: CDR1 SGHRS, CDR2 YFSETQ.